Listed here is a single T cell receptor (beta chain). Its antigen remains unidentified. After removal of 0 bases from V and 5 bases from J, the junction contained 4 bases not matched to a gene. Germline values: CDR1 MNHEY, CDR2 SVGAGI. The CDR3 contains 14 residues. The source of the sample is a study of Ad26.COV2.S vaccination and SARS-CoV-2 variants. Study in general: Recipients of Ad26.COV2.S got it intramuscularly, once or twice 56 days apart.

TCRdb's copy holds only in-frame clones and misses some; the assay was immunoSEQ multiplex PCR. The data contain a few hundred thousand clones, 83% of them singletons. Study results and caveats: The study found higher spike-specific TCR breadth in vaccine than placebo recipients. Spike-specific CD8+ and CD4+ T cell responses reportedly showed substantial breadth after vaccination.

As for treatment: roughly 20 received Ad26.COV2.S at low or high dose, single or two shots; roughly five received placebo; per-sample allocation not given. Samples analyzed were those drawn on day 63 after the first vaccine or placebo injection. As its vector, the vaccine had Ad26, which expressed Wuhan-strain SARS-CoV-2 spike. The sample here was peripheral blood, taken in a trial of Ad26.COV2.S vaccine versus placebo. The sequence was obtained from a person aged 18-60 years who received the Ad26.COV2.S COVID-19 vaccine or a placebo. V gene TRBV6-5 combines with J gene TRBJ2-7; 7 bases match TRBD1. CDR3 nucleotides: TGTGCCAGCAGTTACTCGAAGGGGGCGGACGAGCAGTACTTC. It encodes CASSYSKGADEQYF.